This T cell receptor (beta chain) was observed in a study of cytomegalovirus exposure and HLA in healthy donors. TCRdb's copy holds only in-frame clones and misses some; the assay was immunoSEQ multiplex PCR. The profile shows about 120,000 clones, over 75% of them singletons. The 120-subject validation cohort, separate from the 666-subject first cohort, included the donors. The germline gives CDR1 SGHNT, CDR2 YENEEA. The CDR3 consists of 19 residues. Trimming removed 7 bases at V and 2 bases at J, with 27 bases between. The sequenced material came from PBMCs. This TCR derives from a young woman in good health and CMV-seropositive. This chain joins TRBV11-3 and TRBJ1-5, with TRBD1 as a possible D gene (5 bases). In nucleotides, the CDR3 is TGTGCCAGCATCTCAAGAAACCGGGACTCGCCCCCCCGCAATCAGCCCCAGCATTTT. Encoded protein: CASISRNRDSPPRNQPQHF.